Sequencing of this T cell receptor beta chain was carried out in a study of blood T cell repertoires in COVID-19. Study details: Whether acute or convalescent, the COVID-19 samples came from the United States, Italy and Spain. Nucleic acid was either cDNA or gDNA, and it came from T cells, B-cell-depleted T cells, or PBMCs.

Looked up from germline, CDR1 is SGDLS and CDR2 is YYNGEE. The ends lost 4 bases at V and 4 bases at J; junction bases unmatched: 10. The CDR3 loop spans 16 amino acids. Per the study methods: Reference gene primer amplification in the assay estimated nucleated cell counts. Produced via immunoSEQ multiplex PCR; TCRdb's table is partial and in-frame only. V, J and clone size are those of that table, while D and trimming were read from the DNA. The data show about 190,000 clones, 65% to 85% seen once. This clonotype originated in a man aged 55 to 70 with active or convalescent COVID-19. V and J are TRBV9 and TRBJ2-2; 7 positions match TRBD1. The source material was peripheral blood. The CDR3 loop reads CASSPGTGQLTGELFF. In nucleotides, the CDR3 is TGTGCCAGCAGCCCAGGTACGGGACAGCTCACCGGGGAGCTGTTTTTT.